This T cell receptor (beta chain) was recovered during a study of blood T cell repertoires in COVID-19. Whole-study context: For recovered donors of Cohort 3, there were two negative PCRs, clearance, or symptom resolution. PBMCs, B-cell-depleted T cells, or T cells provided the cDNA or gDNA that made up the material.

Enrolled through a virtual design, the participants were between about 18 and 100 years of age and came from 24 US areas. Cohort placement rested on clinical history that participants reported themselves. Assay: immunoSEQ multiplex PCR; the TCRdb copy retains only in-frame clones and omits some. The table includes fewer than 250,000 clones, around 86% detected once. CDR3 length equals 16 residues. V lost 0 bases to trimming and J lost 0 bases, with 12 bases between them. CDR1 is LNHNV, CDR2 YYDKDF, per germline (reference sequence). The TCR originated in a man aged 25 to 40 in a cohort exposed to, infected with or recovered from COVID-19 (not recorded which). This rearrangement joins TRBV15 to TRBJ2-7; D is unclear. The sequencing sample was made of PBMCs or T cells enriched from blood (not recorded which). CDR3 loop: CATSRDRVSGSYEQYF. The CDR3 nucleotides are TGTGCCACCAGCAGAGATCGGGTCTCCGGCTCCTACGAGCAGTACTTC. The variable domain in full, completed from reference TRBV15 and TRBJ2-7, reads DAMVIQNPRYQVTQFGKPVTLSCSQTLNHNVMYWYQQKSSQAPKLLFHYYDKDFNNEADTPDNFQSRRPNTSFCFLDIRSPGLGDTAMYLCATSRDRVSGSYEQYFGPGTRLTVT.